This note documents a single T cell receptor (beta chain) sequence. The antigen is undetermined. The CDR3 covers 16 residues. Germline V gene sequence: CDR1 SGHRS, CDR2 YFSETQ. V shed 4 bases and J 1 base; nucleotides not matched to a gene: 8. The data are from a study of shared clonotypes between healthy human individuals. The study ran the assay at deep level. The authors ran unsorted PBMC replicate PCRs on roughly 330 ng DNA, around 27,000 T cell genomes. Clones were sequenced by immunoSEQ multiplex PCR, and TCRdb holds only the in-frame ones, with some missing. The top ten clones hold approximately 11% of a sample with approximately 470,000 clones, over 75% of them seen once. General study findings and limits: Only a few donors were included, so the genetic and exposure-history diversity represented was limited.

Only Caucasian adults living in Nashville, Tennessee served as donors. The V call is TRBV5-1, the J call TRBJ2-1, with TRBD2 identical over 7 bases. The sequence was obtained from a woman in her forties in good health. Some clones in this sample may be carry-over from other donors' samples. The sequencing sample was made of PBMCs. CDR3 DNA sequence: TGCGCCAGCAGCCCCCGGGAGGTAGGGTCCTACAATGAGCAGTTCTTC. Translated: CASSPREVGSYNEQFF. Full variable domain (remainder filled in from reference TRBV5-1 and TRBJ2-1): KAGVTQTPRYLIKTRGQQVTLSCSPISGHRSVSWYQQTPGQGLQFLFEYFSETQRNKGNFPGRFSGRQFSNSRSEMNVSTLELGDSALYLCASSPREVGSYNEQFFGPGTRLTVL.